The TCR beta chain described here comes from a study of T cell clonotyping in hematopoietic cell transplantation (dated by TCRdb to 2020 to 2022). In terms of the full investigation: A total of over 130 blood samples were gathered in the study from roughly 37 consecutive transplant recipients along with their related donors. Recruitment of patients ran from late 2015 to early 2017, and follow-up continued until late 2020 or until death.

Reading from cysteine to phenylalanine, the CDR3 counts 14 amino acids. Just CDR3 DNA is preserved here, 42 bases in frame from base 1. As encoded in the germline V gene, CDR1 is SGHDT while CDR2 is YYEEEE. V lost 3 bases and J lost 2 bases; the stretch between them is 9 bases long. For TCR beta sequencing, blood samples came from the related transplant donors. Nuclei Lysis Solution was used to extract genomic DNA from fresh or cryopreserved unfractionated peripheral blood mononuclear cells. In the case of this clone: The antigen this receptor binds is unknown. The record has no base qualities; no much larger clone is one base away.

What the work shows at the level of the full study, not this receptor alone: After transplant, TCR diversity in recipients dropped, and pathologically expanded clonotypes increased progressively from day 30 to day 180. The sample size was limited, and because cells were not sorted, the contributions of CD4 and CD8 repertoires could not be separated. Broader TCR repertoire diversity after transplant was predicted by Inverse Simpson Index values from donors and from recipients before transplant. Recipient repertoires showed only a small fraction of overlap with donor repertoires, and over 97% appeared de novo at the given depth.

The immunoSEQ assay, a bias-controlled multiplex PCR using V- and J-specific primers, was used to amplify TCR beta CDR3 regions from genomic DNA. In a second PCR step, the CDR3 amplicons were tagged with a proprietary barcode plus Illumina adapter sequences. An Illumina MiSeq instrument was used to sequence the CDR3 libraries. The authors' pipeline ran thus. immunoSEQ Analyzer 3.0 was used for export and quality control, with R Bioconductor and Immunarch used for downstream analyses. Only productive rearrangements in the normalized downsampled data set were used to calculate repertoire metrics. Clonotypes larger than 5 templates in the normalized cohort were defined as pathologically expanded. The Inverse Simpson Index was used to measure repertoire diversity. The non-normalized data set was used for CMV-specificity analyses so that all clonotypes could be captured. Drawn from immuneACCESS, this table holds only the in-frame rearrangements with V and J called that TCRdb kept. Clones are partly lost; checked studies trace under half to an unresolved V gene and leave the rest unexplained. The DNA was the basis for D and trimming; V, J and clone size are from that table. This sample gives tens of thousands of clones in total; 95% of them show up just once. Of the sample, approximately 0.94% is held by the ten largest clones.

This receptor chain uses TRBV5-6 and TRBJ1-5, with a weak D call of TRBD1 (6 bases match). Sequencing was performed on peripheral blood mononuclear cells. This clonotype originated in a man under 40 in good health. Some clones in this sample may be carry-over from other donors' samples. Here is the DNA: TGTGCCAGCAGCTCCTGGACAGGCAATCAGCCCCAGCATTTT. This codes for CASSSWTGNQPQHF. Reference TRBV5-6 and TRBJ1-5 proteins supply the regions before and after the CDR3; the full variable domain is: DAGVTQSPTHLIKTRGQQVTLRCSPKSGHDTVSWYQQALGQGPQFIFQYYEEEERQRGNFPDRFSGHQFPNYSSELNVNALLLGDSALYLCASSSWTGNQPQHFGDGTRLSIL.